This T cell receptor (beta chain) was sequenced in a study of T cell responses to AZD1222 COVID-19 vaccine. The CDR3 has 15 residues. Germline CDR1 LGHNA, CDR2 YSLEER. The V end was cut by 4 bases, the J end by 2 bases, with 14 bases between. General observations from the study: Just a handful of AZD1222 recipients were seropositive at baseline.

This clone was seen just once. The antigen remains unidentified. Measured with immunoSEQ multiplex PCR; TCRdb has only the in-frame clones, and not every one. The data show 43,000 or so clones, with 80% to 95% seen just once and about a third held by the top ten. The TCR sequence derives from an adult who received the AZD1222 COVID-19 vaccine. The sequenced sample was peripheral blood, obtained 28 days after the second AZD1222 dose. V and J are TRBV4-3 and TRBJ1-1; D uncertain. The CDR3 loop is CASSRQRTANTEAFF. The CDR3 bases are TGCGCCAGCAGCCGACAAAGGACGGCAAACACTGAAGCTTTCTTT.